There are a few counts of the clone carrying this T cell receptor beta chain. Its antigen is not known. Germline V gives CDR1 SGHTA, CDR2 FQGTGA. Unmatched junction bases numbered 7, after V lost 0 bases and J lost 6 bases. This CDR3 region has 15 residues. This entry comes from a study of regulatory T cells in long-lasting Graves disease. In the study overall: With positive TSH receptor antibodies and over 5 years of antithyroid drugs, Graves' disease was considered persistent.

Time point described: persistent/refractory GD, antithyroid drugs over 5 years with positive TRAb. After RNA was extracted from PBMCs, the TCR library was made from it. Patients with Graves' disease were diagnosed by American Thyroid Association guidelines. Notes on the study in general: Persistent disease preferred TRBV28, TRBJ1-2 and TRBJ2-5; new disease, TRBV20-1 and TRBJ2-1.

Researchers made TCR beta libraries by using iRepertoire HTBI primers and running Arm-PCR on CDR3 regions. In the study's own analysis: The study identified 50 to 70 TRBV and 13 to 15 TRBJ segments across samples. A single record per CDR3 protein comes from TCRdb applying MiXCR to the multiplex PCR reads. V and J calls and clone size were set by TCRdb, not the authors. This table holds more than 650,000 distinct CDR3 sequences, 25% to 30% found once. The TCR originated in a female donor with Graves disease. Sequencing was performed on peripheral blood mononuclear cells (PBMCs), taken when the disease was refractory, from a patient treated with antithyroid drugs. This chain joins TRBV7-3 and TRBJ2-7, with 8 positions matching TRBD2. This CDR3 is CASSLTGTSNGEQYF. The CDR3 nucleotides are TGTGCCAGCAGCTTAACAGGGACTAGTAACGGCGAGCAGTACTTC. Combining the CDR3 with reference TRBV7-3 and TRBJ2-7 gives the whole variable domain GAGVSQTPSNKVTEKGKYVELRCDPISGHTALYWYRQSLGQGPEFLIYFQGTGAADDSGLPNDRFFAVRPEGSVSTLKIQRTERGDSAVYLCASSLTGTSNGEQYFGPGTRLTVT.